Described below is a single T cell receptor beta chain sequence and its context. Its antigen remains undetermined. Base quality data are lacking; no much larger clone is found one base away. According to the germline V gene, CDR1 reads SGHNT and CDR2 reads YENEEA. Cut back by 1 base and 6 bases, the V and J ends lie 12 bases apart. The CDR3 goes from the cysteine to the phenylalanine over 15 residues. Only CDR3 DNA remains: 45 bases, in frame from the first base. This entry is derived from a study of blood T cell repertoires in COVID-19 (dated by TCRdb to 2018 to 2020). Regarding the research as a whole: Collaborator samples came from the United States, Italy and Spain and covered acute and convalescent phases of COVID-19. Samples were obtained from the ongoing ImmuneRACE study (first 160 participants) and from over a thousand subjects provided by 6 global collaborators. HLA class I and class II types, where available, came from metadata supplied by the sample provider rather than from assay-based typing. The dataset comprised deeply sampled blood TCRbeta repertoires from subjects exposed to, actively infected with, or recovered from COVID-19. The sample metadata nearly always contained a de-identified subject ID, COVID-19 status, age in years and sex. The material from the prospective study consisted of cDNA or gDNA derived from T cells, B-cell-depleted T cells, or PBMCs. The repertoires were released in a freely available public database intended as a resource for research on the immune response to SARS-CoV-2.

Enrolling through a virtual design, the prospective study's participants ranged in age from roughly 18 to 95 years and lived across 24 United States geographic areas. In the prospective study, cohorts were assigned on the basis of participant-reported clinical history obtained from a screening survey and a study questionnaire. ImmuneRACE Cohort 3 recovered participants were defined by two consecutive negative NP/OP PCR tests, healthcare professional clearance, or symptom resolution. In the prospective study, mobile phlebotomists collected whole blood, serum and a nasopharyngeal or oropharyngeal swab from each participant. Participants in the prospective study had the option to provide additional blood draws and questionnaires over a roughly 2-month period. Before DNA extraction, prospective study blood samples were shipped either frozen or at room temperature. TCRbeta CDR3 regions were amplified from genomic DNA using the immunoSEQ Assay, a bias-controlled multiplex PCR. The published analysis was carried out like this. Within the assay, amplification of reference gene primers was used to estimate how many nucleated cells each sample contained. Sequence reads were collapsed and filtered to measure the absolute abundance of every unique TCRbeta CDR3 rearrangement. For each sample, productive Simpson clonality was calculated as the square root of Simpson's diversity index across productive rearrangements. TCRdb limited this immuneACCESS table to in-frame rearrangements with V and J called. A share of clones is missing; checked studies link under half to unresolved V genes, and the rest is unexplained. V and J calls plus clone size are reproduced from that table; the DNA served to infer D and trimming. Present in this sample are a few hundred thousand clones, more than 80% of which were seen just once. The top ten clones comprise approximately 1.2% of the sample.

What the work shows at the level of the full study, not this receptor alone: How much clinical and demographic metadata was included differed by source and by participant, and the metadata was provided uncurated.

This sequence uses TRBV11-3 and TRBJ2-2; a tentative D match to TRBD1 spans 6 bases. This clonotype originated in a man aged 25-40 years who had recovered from COVID-19. The sample taken for sequencing was PBMCs or T cells enriched from blood (not recorded which). The DNA is TGTGCCAGCAGCTTAGGGACAGCGGCCTCCGGGGAGCTGTTTTTT. This is translated as CASSLGTAASGELFF.